Reported below is one T cell receptor beta chain. This clone's antigen is unknown. One base away there is no much larger clone; base qualities are not given. The data were taken from a study of T cells in Graves' hyperthyroidism and ophthalmopathy (dated by TCRdb to about 2019). In terms of the full investigation: Peripheral blood samples were taken at the time of initial diagnosis, prior to any treatment. The 100 discovery patients were divided at random into training and test sets in a 7:3 ratio. Once sampling was done, hyperthyroidism patients were given methimazole at a starting dose of 30 mg daily, whereas ophthalmopathy patients were given high-dose intravenous methylprednisolone. The paper describes TCR Vbeta CDR3 sequencing of about 140 peripheral blood samples, made up of around 41 ophthalmopathy patients, approximately 76 hyperthyroidism patients and around 17 progressor patients. The study also compared thyroid tissue and blood T-cell repertoires from more than five Graves' hyperthyroidism patients. An independent validation cohort of around 19 hyperthyroidism patients and approximately 15 patients who later progressed to ophthalmopathy tested prospective prediction of ophthalmopathy. To identify TCR V-J signatures that set the groups apart, the researchers used a discovery cohort of about a hundred patients, made up of 40 to 45 with Graves' ophthalmopathy and 57 with stable Graves' hyperthyroidism.

Stable Graves' hyperthyroidism was defined as the absence of progression to ophthalmopathy over 18 months of follow-up. Hyperthyroidism patients were newly diagnosed, had a disease duration of under 2 months, and were aged 18 to 65 years. The study excluded patients with uncontrolled infections, other autoimmune diseases, pregnancy or lactation. Diagnoses relied on clinical symptoms, serum thyroxine and TRAb, thyroid ultrasound and orbital computed tomography. PBMCs were separated from roughly 9.6 ml of fresh peripheral blood using Ficoll-Paque density gradient centrifugation. Total RNA was extracted with Trizol reagent, and quality was checked on an Agilent 2100 Bioanalyzer. TCR beta CDR3 regions were amplified from RNA transcripts. The first round of RT-PCR for the TCR CDR3 was performed with the HTBI primer set and the Qiagen OneStep RT-PCR kit. Libraries were constructed in a second round of multiplex PCR, after which size selection and purification were carried out. The libraries were sequenced on an Illumina HiSeq2000 using paired-end 100 bp reads. The paper's data handling went like this. SOAPnuke was used to process the raw data, removing reads that contained adapters or uncalled bases, had a mean Phred below 15, or lacked an exact match to the constant primer or identifier. COPE v1.2.5 was used to merge high-quality paired reads, and clonotypes were defined as unique nucleotide sequences. MiTCR v1.1 was used to align the clonotypes against IMGT TRBV, TRBD and TRBJ reference segments. Only V-J combinations with frequency above 0.0001, covering about 99% of repertoires, were analysed. A TCS score was defined as the ratio between F50 (clonal expansion) and ExV (chaos), using BLOSUM62-based TCRdist between CDR3 peptides within each V-J. Welch's t-statistics and random forest reduced roughly 530 V-J features to 10 to 15, which were used in a naive Bayes classifier (R e1071). The public reads were run again by TCRdb, first through fastp at Q25 and then through MiXCR, and only productive beta chains were kept. Every distinct CDR3 protein forms one entry, paired with its most common genes and DNA. TCRdb's processing, not the authors', yielded these V and J calls. The sample table lists over 200,000 distinct CDR3 sequences, about 15% of them with a count of one. Of the sample, around 50% falls within the top ten clones.

Overall results and qualifications from the work: Sample size was not statistically predetermined, and investigators were not blinded to group allocation. In validation, progression to ophthalmopathy was predicted by the model with 65% to 71% sensitivity and 72.22% specificity, a median of roughly six months before onset. Ophthalmopathy was separated from stable hyperthyroidism by a 13 V-J signature model, with around 90% sensitivity and around 81% specificity obtained in cross-validation and 80%/75% obtained in testing. Most expanded thyroid clonotypes (frequency above 0.001) were also detected in blood, a finding suggesting that blood repertoires may reflect thyroid immune responses.

The TCR sequence derives from a man in his fifties or sixties with Graves' hyperthyroidism. Sequenced material: blood.

The CDR3 protein: CASSLEGARTEAFF. The DNA is as follows: TGTGCCAGCAGCTTAGAGGGGGCGAGGACTGAAGCTTTCTTT. The chain is made from TRBV7-2 and TRBJ1-1; TRBD1 aligns with 7 central bases. From its cysteine to its phenylalanine, the CDR3 spans 14 amino acids. Only the CDR3 region is kept as DNA, spanning 42 bases read in frame from base 1. CDR1 and CDR2 are drawn from the germline V gene: SGHTA, FQGNSA. V trim: 1 base; J trim: 5 bases; unmatched bases: 4.